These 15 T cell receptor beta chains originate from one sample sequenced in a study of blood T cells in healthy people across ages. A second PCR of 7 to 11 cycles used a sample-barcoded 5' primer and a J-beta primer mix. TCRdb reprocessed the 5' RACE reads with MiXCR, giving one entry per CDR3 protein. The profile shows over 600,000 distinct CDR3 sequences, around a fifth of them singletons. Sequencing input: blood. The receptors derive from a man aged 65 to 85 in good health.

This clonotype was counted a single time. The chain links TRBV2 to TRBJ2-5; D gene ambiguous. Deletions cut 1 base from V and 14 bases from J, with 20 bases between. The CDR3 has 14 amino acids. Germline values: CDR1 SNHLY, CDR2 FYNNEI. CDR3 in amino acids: CASSEEGFGYPVYF. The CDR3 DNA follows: TGTGCCAGCAGTGAAGAAGGGTTTGGATACCCAGTATACTTC.

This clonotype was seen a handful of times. Here the CDR3 DNA reads TGTGCCAGTAGTATAGCAGCGGTAGATACGCAGTATTTT. Amino acid sequence: CASSIAAVDTQYF. The chain is built from TRBV19 and TRBJ2-3, with D perhaps matching TRBD2 (5 bases). Germline values: CDR1 LNHDA, CDR2 SQIVND (reference sequence). The CDR3 is 13 residues long. Between the trimmed V and J ends, which lost 1 base and 5 bases, there was a span of 7 bases. Full variable domain (remainder filled in from reference TRBV19 and TRBJ2-3): DGGITQSPKYLFRKEGQNVTLSCEQNLNHDAMYWYRQDPGQGLRLIYYSQIVNDFQKGDIAEGYSVSREKKESFPLTVTSAQKNPTAFYLCASSIAAVDTQYFGPGTRLTVL.

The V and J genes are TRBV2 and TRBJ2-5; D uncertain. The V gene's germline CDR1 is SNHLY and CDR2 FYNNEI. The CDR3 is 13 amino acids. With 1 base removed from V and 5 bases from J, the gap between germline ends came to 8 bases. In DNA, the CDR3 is TGTGCCAGCAGTGAAGGCTCTAGGGAGACCCAGTACTTC. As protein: CASSEGSRETQYF.

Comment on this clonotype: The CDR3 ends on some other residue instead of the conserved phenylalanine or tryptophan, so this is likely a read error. The CDR3 region is CASSRDDVGEQFL. The CDR3, as DNA: TGTGCCAGCTCACGAGACGACGTAGGTGAGCAGTTCCTC. The chain recombines TRBV18 with TRBJ2-5; no reliable D call. Judging by the DNA end, TRBJ2-1 fits better; the J call may be wrong. Germline V gives CDR1 KGHSH, CDR2 LQKENI. This CDR3 is 13 amino acids long.

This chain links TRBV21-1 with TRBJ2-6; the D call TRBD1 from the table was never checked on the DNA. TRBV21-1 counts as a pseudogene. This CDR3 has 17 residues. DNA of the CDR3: TGTGCCAGCAGCCTCAAGAGGGACGGCTCTGGGGCCAACGTCCTGACTTTC. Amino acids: CASSLKRDGSGANVLTF.

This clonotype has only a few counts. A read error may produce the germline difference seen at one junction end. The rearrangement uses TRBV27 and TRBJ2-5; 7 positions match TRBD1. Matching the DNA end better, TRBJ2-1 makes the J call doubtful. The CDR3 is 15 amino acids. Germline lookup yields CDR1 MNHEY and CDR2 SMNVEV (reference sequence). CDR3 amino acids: CASGLNRDSYNEQFF. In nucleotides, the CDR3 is TGTGCCAGCGGTTTGAACCGGGACAGTTACAATGAGCAGTTCTTC.

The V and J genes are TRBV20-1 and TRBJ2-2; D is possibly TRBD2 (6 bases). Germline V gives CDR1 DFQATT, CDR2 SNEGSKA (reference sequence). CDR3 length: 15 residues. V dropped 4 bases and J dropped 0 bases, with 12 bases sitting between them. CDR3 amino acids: CSATPGVSNTGELFF. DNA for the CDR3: TGCAGTGCTACCCCGGGGGTATCGAACACCGGGGAGCTGTTTTTT.

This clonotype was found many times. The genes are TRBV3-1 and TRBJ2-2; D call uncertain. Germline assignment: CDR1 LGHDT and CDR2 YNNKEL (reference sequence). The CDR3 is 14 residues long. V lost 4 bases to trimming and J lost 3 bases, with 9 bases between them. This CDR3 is CASSLGVDTGELFF. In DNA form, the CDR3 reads TGTGCCAGCAGCCTTGGCGTCGACACCGGGGAGCTGTTTTTT.

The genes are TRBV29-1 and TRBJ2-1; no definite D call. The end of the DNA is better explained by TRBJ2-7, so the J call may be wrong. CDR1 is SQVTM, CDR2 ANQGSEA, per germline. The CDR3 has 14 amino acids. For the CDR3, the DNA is TGCAGCGTGCAATTGTGGGGATCATCCTACGAGCAGTACTTC. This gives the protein CSVQLWGSSYEQYF.

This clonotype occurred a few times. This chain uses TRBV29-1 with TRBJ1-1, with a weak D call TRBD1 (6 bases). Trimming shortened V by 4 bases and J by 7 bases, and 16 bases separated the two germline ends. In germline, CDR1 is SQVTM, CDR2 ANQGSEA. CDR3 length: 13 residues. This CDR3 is CSVADSDSSEAFF. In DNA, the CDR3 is TGCAGCGTTGCCGACTCGGACAGTAGTGAAGCTTTCTTT.

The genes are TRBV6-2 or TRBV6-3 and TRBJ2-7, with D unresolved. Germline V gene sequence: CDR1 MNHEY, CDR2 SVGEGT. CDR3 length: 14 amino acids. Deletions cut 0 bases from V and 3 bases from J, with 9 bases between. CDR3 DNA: TGTGCCAGCAGTTACTCGTCCGTTTTCTACGAGCAGTACTTC. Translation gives CASSYSSVFYEQYF.

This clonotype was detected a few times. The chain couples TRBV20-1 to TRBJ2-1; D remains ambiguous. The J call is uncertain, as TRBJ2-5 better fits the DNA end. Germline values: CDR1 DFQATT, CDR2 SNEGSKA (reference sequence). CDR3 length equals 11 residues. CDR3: CSFYKMETQYF. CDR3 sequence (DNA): TGCAGTTTCTATAAGATGGAGACCCAGTACTTC.

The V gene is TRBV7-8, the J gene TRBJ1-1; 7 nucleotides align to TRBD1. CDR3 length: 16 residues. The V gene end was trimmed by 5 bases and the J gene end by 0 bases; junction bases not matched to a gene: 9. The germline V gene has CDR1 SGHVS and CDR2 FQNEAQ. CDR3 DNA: TGTGCCAGCAGCCACCGACAGGGCCTACTGAACACTGAAGCTTTCTTT. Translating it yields CASSHRQGLLNTEAFF.

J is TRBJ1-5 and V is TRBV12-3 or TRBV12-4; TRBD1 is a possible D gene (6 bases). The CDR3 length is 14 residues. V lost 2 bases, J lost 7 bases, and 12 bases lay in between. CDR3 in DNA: TGTGCCAGCAGTTTAATAAGGGGGGAACAGCCCCAGCATTTT. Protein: CASSLIRGEQPQHF.

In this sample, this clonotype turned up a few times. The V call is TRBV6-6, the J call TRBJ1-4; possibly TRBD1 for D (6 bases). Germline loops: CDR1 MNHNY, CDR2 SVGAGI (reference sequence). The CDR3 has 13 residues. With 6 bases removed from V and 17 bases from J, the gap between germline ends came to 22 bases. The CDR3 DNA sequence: TGTGCCAGCAGCTACGGACAGAGGGTGGGGGATTTTTTT. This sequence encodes CASSYGQRVGDFF.